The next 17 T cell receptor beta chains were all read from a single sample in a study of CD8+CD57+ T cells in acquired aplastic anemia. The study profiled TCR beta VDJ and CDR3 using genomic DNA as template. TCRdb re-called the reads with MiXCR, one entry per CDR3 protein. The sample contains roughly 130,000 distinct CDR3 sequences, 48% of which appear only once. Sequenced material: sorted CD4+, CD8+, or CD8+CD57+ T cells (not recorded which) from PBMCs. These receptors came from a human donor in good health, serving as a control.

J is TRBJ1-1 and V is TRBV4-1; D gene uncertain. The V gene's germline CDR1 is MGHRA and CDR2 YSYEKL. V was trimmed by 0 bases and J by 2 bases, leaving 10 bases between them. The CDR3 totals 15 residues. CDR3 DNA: TGCGCCAGCAGCCAAGACCCCCCGAGAAACACTGAAGCTTTCTTT. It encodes CASSQDPPRNTEAFF.

The CDR3 is CASSLDPGQGADYGYTF. The CDR3 nucleotides read TGTGCCAGCAGCTTGGACCCGGGACAGGGGGCTGACTATGGCTACACCTTC. The V call is TRBV5-6, the J call TRBJ1-2; 12 nucleotides match TRBD1. V lost 0 bases, J lost 3 bases, and 6 bases stayed unmatched. The germline V gene has CDR1 SGHDT and CDR2 YYEEEE. This CDR3 has 17 residues.

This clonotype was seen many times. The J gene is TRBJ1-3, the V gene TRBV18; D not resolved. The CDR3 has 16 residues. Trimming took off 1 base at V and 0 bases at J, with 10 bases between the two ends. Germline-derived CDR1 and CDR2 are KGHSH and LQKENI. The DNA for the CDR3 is TGTGCCAGCTCACCACAGAACAGCGTCTCTGGAAACACCATATATTTT. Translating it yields CASSPQNSVSGNTIYF.

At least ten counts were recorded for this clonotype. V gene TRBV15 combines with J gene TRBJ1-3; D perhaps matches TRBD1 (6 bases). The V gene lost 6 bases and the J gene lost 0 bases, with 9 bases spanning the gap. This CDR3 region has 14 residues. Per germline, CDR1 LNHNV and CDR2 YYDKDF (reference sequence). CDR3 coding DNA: TGTGCCACCAGACGACAGGACTCTGGAAACACCATATATTTT. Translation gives CATRRQDSGNTIYF.

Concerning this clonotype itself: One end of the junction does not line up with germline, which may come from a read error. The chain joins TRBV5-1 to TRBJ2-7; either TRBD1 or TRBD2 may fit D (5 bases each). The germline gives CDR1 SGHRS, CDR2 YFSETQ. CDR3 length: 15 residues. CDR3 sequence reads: CAGSFNPGQNYEQYF. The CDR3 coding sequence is TGCGCCGGCAGCTTCAACCCGGGGCAGAACTACGAGCAGTACTTC.

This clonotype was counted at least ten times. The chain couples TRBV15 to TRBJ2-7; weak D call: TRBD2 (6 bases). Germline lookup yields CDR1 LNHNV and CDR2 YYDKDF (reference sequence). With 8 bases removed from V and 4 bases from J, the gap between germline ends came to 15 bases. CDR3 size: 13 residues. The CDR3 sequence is CATSPTRGYEQYF. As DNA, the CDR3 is TGTGCCACCTCTCCGACTAGGGGATACGAGCAGTACTTC.

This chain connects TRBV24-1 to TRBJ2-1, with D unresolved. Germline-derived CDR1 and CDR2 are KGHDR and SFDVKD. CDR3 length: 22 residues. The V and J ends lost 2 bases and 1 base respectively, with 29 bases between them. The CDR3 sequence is CATSDSSLTDNPPDLSYNEQFF. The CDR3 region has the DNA TGTGCCACCAGTGATTCCTCCCTTACAGATAACCCCCCCGACCTATCCTACAATGAGCAGTTCTTC.

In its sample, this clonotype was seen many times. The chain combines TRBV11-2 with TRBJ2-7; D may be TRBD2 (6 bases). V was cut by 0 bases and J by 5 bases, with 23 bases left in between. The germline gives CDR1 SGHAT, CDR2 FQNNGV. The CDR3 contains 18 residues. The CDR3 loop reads CASSLDFSLKRGEDEQYF. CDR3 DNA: TGTGCCAGCAGCTTAGATTTCAGCCTCAAAAGAGGGGAGGACGAGCAGTACTTC.

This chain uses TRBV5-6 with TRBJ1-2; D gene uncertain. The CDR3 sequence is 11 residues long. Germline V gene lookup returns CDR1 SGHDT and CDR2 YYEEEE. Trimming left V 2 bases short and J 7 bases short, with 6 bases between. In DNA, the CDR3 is TGTGCCAGCAGCTTTCGCCGTGGCTACACCTTC. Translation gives CASSFRRGYTF.

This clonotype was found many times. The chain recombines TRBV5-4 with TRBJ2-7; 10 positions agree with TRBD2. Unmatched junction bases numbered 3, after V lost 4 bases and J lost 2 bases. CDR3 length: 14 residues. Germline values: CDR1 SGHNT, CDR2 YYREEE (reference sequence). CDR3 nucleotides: TGTGCCAGCAGCCGGACTAGCGGCGCCTACGAGCAGTACTTC. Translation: CASSRTSGAYEQYF. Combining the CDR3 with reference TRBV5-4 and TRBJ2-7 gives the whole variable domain ETGVTQSPTHLIKTRGQQVTLRCSSQSGHNTVSWYQQALGQGPQFIFQYYREEENGRGNFPPRFSGLQFPNYSSELNVNALELDDSALYLCASSRTSGAYEQYFGPGTRLTVT.

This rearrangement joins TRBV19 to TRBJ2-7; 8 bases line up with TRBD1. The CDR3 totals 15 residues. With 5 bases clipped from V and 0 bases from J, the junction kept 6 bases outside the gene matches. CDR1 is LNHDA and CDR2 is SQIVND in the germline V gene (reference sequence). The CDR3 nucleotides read TGTGCCAGTAGTTACCGGACAGGGTACTCCTACGAGCAGTACTTC. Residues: CASSYRTGYSYEQYF.

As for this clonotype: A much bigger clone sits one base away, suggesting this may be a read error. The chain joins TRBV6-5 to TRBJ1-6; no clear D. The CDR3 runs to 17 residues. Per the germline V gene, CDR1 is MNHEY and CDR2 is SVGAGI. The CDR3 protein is CASSYLSPSSYNPPLHF. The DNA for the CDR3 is TGTGCCAGCAGTTACTTATCACCGAGCTCCTATAATCCACCCCTCCACTTT.

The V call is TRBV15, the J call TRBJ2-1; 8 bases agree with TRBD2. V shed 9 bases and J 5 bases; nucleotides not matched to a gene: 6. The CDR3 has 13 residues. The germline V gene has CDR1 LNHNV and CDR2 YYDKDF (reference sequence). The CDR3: CATRTSPHNEQFF. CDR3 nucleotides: TGTGCCACTCGGACTAGCCCCCACAATGAGCAGTTCTTC.

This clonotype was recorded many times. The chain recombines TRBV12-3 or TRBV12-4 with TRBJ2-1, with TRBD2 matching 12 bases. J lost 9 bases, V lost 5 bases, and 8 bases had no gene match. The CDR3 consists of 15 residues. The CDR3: CASSPWTSGVSEQFF. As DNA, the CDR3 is TGTGCCAGCAGTCCCTGGACTAGCGGGGTGAGTGAGCAGTTCTTC.

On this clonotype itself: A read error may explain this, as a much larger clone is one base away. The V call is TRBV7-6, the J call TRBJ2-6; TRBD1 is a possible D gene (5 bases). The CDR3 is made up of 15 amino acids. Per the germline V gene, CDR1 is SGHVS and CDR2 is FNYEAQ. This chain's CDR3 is CASSPTGSGANVLAF. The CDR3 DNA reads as TGCGCCAGCAGCCCAACAGGCTCTGGGGCCAACGTCCTGGCTTTC.

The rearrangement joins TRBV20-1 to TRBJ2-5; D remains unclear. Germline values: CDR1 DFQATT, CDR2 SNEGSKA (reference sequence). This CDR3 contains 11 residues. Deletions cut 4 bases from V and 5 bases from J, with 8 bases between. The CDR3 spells CSATRTETQYF. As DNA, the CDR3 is TGCAGTGCTACCAGGACCGAGACCCAGTACTTC.

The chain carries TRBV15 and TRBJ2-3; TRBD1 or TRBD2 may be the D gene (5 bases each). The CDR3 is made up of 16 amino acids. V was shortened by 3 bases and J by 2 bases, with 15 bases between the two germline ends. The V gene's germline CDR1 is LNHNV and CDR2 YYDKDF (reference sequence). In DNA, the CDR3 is TGTGCCACCAGCAGTGAGGGTTGGGGCAACACAGATACGCAGTATTTT. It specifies CATSSEGWGNTDTQYF.